This T cell receptor beta chain was obtained from a study of shared clonotypes between healthy human individuals. The overall study: Each donor contributed plates that comprised three CD4 naive, three CD4 memory, two CD8 naive and one CD8 memory.

A remark on this clone: Its antigen is as yet unknown.

Findings and caveats of the study: Generally, naive subsets (rather than memory subsets) showed larger estimated richness. Sample collection involved blood only; tissue repertoires are likely different.

Replicate PCRs for sorted subsets used approximately 220 ng DNA; this equaled 30,000 to 35,000 T cell genomes. Profiled with immunoSEQ multiplex PCR; TCRdb holds only in-frame clones, not every one. The sample shows some 2.1 million clones, 93% of them seen only once. Naive CD8 cells, CD45RO-negative and positively selected for CCR7, excluded terminally differentiated effector memory CD45RA+ cells. The receptor comes from a man younger than 35 in good health. Some clones in this sample may be carry-over from other donors' samples. Sequencing input: naive CD8+ T cells from PBMCs.

The CDR3 DNA reads as TGTGCCAGCTGGGGACAGCCACCCTACGAGCAGTACTTC. It encodes CASWGQPPYEQYF. The chain combines TRBV7-9 with TRBJ2-7; the match to TRBD1 covers 7 bases. Per the germline V gene, CDR1 is SEHNR and CDR2 is FQNEAQ (reference sequence). The junction had 6 bases not matched to a gene; V was cut back by 8 bases and J by 2 bases. This CDR3 region has 13 residues.